These T cell receptor beta chains were read from a single sample in a study of regulatory T cells in long-lasting Graves disease. TCRdb reprocessed the multiplex PCR reads with MiXCR, giving one entry per CDR3 protein. This table has more than 400,000 distinct CDR3 sequences, about 15% appearing once. The sample was also reused in another study, on T cells in Graves' hyperthyroidism and ophthalmopathy.

The input for sequencing was peripheral blood mononuclear cells (PBMCs), taken at new diagnosis, from a patient treated with antithyroid drugs. The receptors stem from a woman under 40 with Graves disease. The CDR3 runs from the conserved cysteine through the conserved F or W. D genes are given only for firm matches. Expanded clones get a size class; other rows say once, few or many, or leave the size out.

V	J	size	D	DNA	CDR3
TRBV28	TRBJ1-2	many	.	TGTGCCAGCAGTACTCCCCTGGGGGGATATGACTATGGCTACACCTTC	CASSTPLGGYDYGYTF
TRBV2	TRBJ2-5	many	TRBD1	TGTGCCAGCAGTCCTGACAGGGGGGGAGAAGAGACCCAGTACTTC	CASSPDRGGEETQYF
TRBV18	TRBJ2-7	many	TRBD1	TGTGCCAGCTCAGCGGGACAGGGGCCCTACGAGCAGTACTTC	CASSAGQGPYEQYF
TRBV12-3/TRBV12-4	TRBJ2-7	many	TRBD1	TGTGCCAGCAGCCCCGTCTTACAGGGGAAGCAGTACTTC	CASSPVLQGKQYF
TRBV20-1	TRBJ2-6	many	.	TGCAGTGCTAGAGAGTTCCAGGGGTCTGGGGCCAACGTCCTGACTTTC	CSAREFQGSGANVLTF
TRBV5-1	TRBJ2-3	many	TRBD2	TGCGCCAGCAGCTTGGTCGGTGGTAGCGGGAGACGCACAGATACGCAGTATTTT	CASSLVGGSGRRTDTQYF
TRBV28	TRBJ2-4	few	.	TGTGCCAGCAGTCCCCGGGACCCGGACATTCAGTACTTC	CASSPRDPDIQYF
TRBV2	TRBJ2-3	.	TRBD2	TGTGCCAGCATACGAGCGGGAGCAGCAGATACGCAGTATTTT	CASIRAGAADTQYF
TRBV5-1	TRBJ2-3	many	TRBD2	TGCGCCAGCAGCCTCCTGGGGTCCAGCGGGAGGGCCACAGATACGCAGTATTTT	CASSLLGSSGRATDTQYF
TRBV6-9	TRBJ2-7	many	.	TGTGCCAGCAGTTACTTTGGGGATGGCCAGGCAGTAATCTACGAGCAGTACTTC	CASSYFGDGQAVIYEQYF
TRBV20-1	TRBJ2-1	.	.	TGCAGTGCTCACACCGGGACTGGACGCAATGAGCAGTTCTTC	CSAHTGTGRNEQFF
TRBV7-9	TRBJ2-3	.	.	TGTGCCACCTTCGAGTTTTCGACCCCTTTGGTAGATACGCAGTATTTT	CATFEFSTPLVDTQYF
TRBV9	TRBJ2-7	few	.	TGTGCCAGCAGCGTAGGAGGGACTTTTTCCTACGAGCAGTACTTC	CASSVGGTFSYEQYF
TRBV28	TRBJ2-5	few	.	TGTGCCAGCAGTGTCCCTTGGGCCCGTCAAGAGACCCAGTACTTC	CASSVPWARQETQYF
TRBV30	TRBJ2-6	many	.	TGTGCCTGGGGTTACAACAGGGTGAGCTCTGGGGCCAACGTCCTGACTTTC	CAWGYNRVSSGANVLTF
TRBV27	TRBJ2-1	many	.	TGTGCCAGCCAGACTAGTTTCGGTGAGCAGTTCTTC	CASQTSFGEQFF
TRBV28	TRBJ2-1	many	TRBD2	TGTGCCATCCAGGAGGGCGGGAGCGGAGAAGGAGGCAACAATGAGCAGTTCTTC	CAIQEGGSGEGGNNEQFF
TRBV9	TRBJ2-3	.	TRBD2	TGTGCCGGCAGCGGGACTAGCGGGAGCACAGATACGCAGTATTTT	CAGSGTSGSTDTQYF
TRBV11-2	TRBJ2-3	many	.	TGTGCCAGCAGCTTAGTAGCGACTCCCACAGATACGCAGTATTTT	CASSLVATPTDTQYF
TRBV6-1	TRBJ2-4	.	TRBD2	TGTGCCAGCAGGCCGGGAGGGGTCGTTGACATTCAGTACTTC	CASRPGGVVDIQYF
TRBV7-2	TRBJ2-1	.	TRBD2	TGTGCCAGCAGCTTTTTGGGACTAGCTTTAGACAATGAGCAGTTCTTC	CASSFLGLALDNEQFF
TRBV18	TRBJ2-3	many	TRBD1	TGTGCCAGCTCACCACCACGGACAGGCCCAGATACGCAGTATTTT	CASSPPRTGPDTQYF
TRBV28	TRBJ1-2	many	.	TGTGCCAGCAGGCGACCTCAAGACTATGGCTACACCTTC	CASRRPQDYGYTF
TRBV10-3	TRBJ2-1	many	TRBD2	TGTGCCATCCTAGCGGGAGTCCATCCGAGCTCCTACAATGAGCAGTTCTTC	CAILAGVHPSSYNEQFF
TRBV28	TRBJ2-7	many	TRBD1	TGTGCCAGCAGCTACAACAGGGGTTTCTCCTACGAGCAGTACTTC	CASSYNRGFSYEQYF
TRBV12-3/TRBV12-4	TRBJ1-4	many	.	TGTGCCAGCAGTCCACAGGATCCGACAACTAATGAAAAACTGTTTTTT	CASSPQDPTTNEKLFF
TRBV7-9	TRBJ1-6	.	.	TGTGCCAGCAGCTTAGGAGGGACGGCCCAAAATTCACCCCTCCACTTT	CASSLGGTAQNSPLHF
TRBV5-1	TRBJ2-7	.	.	TGCGCCAGCAGGAACAGGGGGGGTTCCTACGAGCAGTACTTC	CASRNRGGSYEQYF
TRBV4-1	TRBJ2-7	.	.	TGCGCCAGCAGCCAAGATGGGGGGAGGCCCATGTCTTACAAGCAGTACTTC	CASSQDGGRPMSYKQYF
TRBV5-4	TRBJ1-1	once	.	TGTGCCAGCAGCTTGGGCGCAGGGGTCGGGTCTGAAGCTTTCTTT	CASSLGAGVGSEAFF
TRBV28	TRBJ2-1	many	TRBD2	TGTGCCAGCAGTGCCCTAGCGGGAGGGTGGGATGAGCAGTTCTTC	CASSALAGGWDEQFF
TRBV28	TRBJ2-5	many	.	TGTGCCAACTCAAACCTGGGTTCGGAGACCCAGTACTTC	CANSNLGSETQYF
TRBV6-1	TRBJ2-7	few	TRBD1	TGTGCCTGCTGGACAGGGGGAGCCTACGAGCAGTACTTC	CACWTGGAYEQYF
TRBV7-9	TRBJ1-1	many	TRBD1	TGTGCCAGCAGCCTAGGACAGGTTGAGGCTGAAGCTTTCTTT	CASSLGQVEAEAFF
TRBV10-2	TRBJ2-5	few	.	TGCGCCAGCATAGGGACTCCAAAAGAGACCCAGTACTTC	CASIGTPKETQYF
TRBV2	TRBJ2-7	many	TRBD1	TGTGCCAGCAGTGTACCCAAAATCGGACAGGGACCCTACGAGCAGTACTTC	CASSVPKIGQGPYEQYF
TRBV28	TRBJ2-1	many	.	TGTGCCAGCAGGCCGAGGGGGGTGAAGTCCTACAATGAGCAGTTCTTC	CASRPRGVKSYNEQFF
TRBV5-1	TRBJ1-1	many	.	TGCGCCAGCAGCTTGGGGGTCAGGGGAGGCACTGAAGCTTTCTTT	CASSLGVRGGTEAFF
TRBV5-1	TRBJ1-1	.	.	TGCGCCAGCGAGACACGGGGAGGCCGTATGAAGAACACTGAAGCTTTCTTT	CASETRGGRMKNTEAFF
TRBV27	TRBJ1-2	once	.	TGTGCCAGCAGCAATAGCTGGGACTATGGCTACACCTTC	CASSNSWDYGYTF